This T cell receptor beta chain was retrieved from a study of beta chain features in type 1 diabetes. Of note for this clone: Its antigen is currently unknown.

Study-wide results and caveats: Among patients with Type 1 diabetes, TCRB CDR3s were moderately but significantly shorter in every one of the four CD4+ subsets.

Expressed TCRB transcripts were sequenced after all isolated RNA was converted to cDNA. The table came from immunoSEQ multiplex PCR; TCRdb's copy has only in-frame clones and leaves some out. The repertoire holds 300,000 to 400,000 clones, with 8.5% to 10% as singletons. The TCR was taken from a man in his thirties or forties with type 1 diabetes. Sample: central memory CD4+ T cells from blood.

CDR3 sequence reads: CASSSPADTIYF. The CDR3 DNA sequence: TGTGCCAGCAGTTCCCCCGCCGACACCATATATTTT. V is TRBV7-9 and J is TRBJ1-3; D uncertain. This CDR3 has 12 residues. The ends were cut back, 6 bases at V and 8 bases at J, with 11 bases in the middle. Germline V gene sequence: CDR1 SEHNR, CDR2 FQNEAQ (reference sequence).